This TCR beta chain was recorded in a study of identical twins. General observations from the study: The authors drew conclusions from cross-sectional statistical analysis rather than following the same donors.

This clonotype showed up just a few times. Its target is not known. The CDR3 contains 16 residues. V lost 4 bases to trimming and J lost 5 bases, with 20 bases between them. Germline lookup yields CDR1 MGHRA and CDR2 YSYEKL. TCRdb called the 5' RACE reads again in MiXCR, with one record for every CDR3 protein. This table holds 200,000 to 250,000 distinct CDR3 sequences, 5.5% to 7% found once. The same data also went into a second study, on yellow fever vaccine responses in identical twins.

Sequencing was carried out using memory (CD45RO+) T cells sorted from blood. The V gene is TRBV4-1, the J gene TRBJ2-5, with D possibly matching TRBD2 (5 bases). The TCR originated in a young woman in good health. CDR3 bases: TGCGCCAGCAGCCCTAGGACTGGACTCCATATGGAGACCCAGTACTTC. It translates to CASSPRTGLHMETQYF.